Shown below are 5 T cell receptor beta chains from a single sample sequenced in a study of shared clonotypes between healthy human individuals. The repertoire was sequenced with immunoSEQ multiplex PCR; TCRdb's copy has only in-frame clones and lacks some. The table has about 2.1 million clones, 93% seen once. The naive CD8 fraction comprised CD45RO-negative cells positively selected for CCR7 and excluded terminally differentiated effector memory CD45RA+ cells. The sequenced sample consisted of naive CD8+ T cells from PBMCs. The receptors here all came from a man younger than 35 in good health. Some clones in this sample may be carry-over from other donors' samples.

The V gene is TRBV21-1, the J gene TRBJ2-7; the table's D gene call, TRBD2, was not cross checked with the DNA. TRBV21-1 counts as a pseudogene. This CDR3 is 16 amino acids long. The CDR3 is CASSKGLAGIAYEQYF. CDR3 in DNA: TGTGCCAGCAGCAAGGGACTAGCGGGAATAGCCTACGAGCAGTACTTC.

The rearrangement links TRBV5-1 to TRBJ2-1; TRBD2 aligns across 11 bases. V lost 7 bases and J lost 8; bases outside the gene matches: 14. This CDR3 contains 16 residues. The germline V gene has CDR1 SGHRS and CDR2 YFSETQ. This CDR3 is CASGEALLAGVHEQFF. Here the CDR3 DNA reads TGCGCCAGCGGGGAGGCCCTACTAGCGGGAGTCCATGAGCAGTTCTTC.

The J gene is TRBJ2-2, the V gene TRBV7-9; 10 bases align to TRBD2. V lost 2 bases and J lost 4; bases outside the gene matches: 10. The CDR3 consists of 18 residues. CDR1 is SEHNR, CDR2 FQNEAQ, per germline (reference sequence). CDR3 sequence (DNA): TGTGCCAGCAGCTTACGATCAGCGGGAGGGCCCAGCACCGGGGAGCTGTTTTTT. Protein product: CASSLRSAGGPSTGELFF. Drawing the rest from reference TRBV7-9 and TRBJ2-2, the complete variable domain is DTGVSQNPRHKITKRGQNVTFRCDPISEHNRLYWYRQTLGQGPEFLTYFQNEAQLEKSRLLSDRFSAERPKGSFSTLEIQRTEQGDSAMYLCASSLRSAGGPSTGELFFGEGSRLTVL.

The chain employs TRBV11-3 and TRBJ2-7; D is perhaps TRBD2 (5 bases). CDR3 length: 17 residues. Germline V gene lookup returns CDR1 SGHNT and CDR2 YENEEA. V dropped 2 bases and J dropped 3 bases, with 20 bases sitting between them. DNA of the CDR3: TGTGCCAGCAGCTTATATCCCCCTGGTTCGGCGGGCTACGAGCAGTACTTC. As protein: CASSLYPPGSAGYEQYF.

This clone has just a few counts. CDR3 protein: CASSEGQRTEAFF. DNA of the CDR3: TGTGCCAGCAGTGAAGGGCAGCGAACTGAAGCTTTCTTT. V and J are TRBV2 and TRBJ1-1, with D unclear. Germline lookup yields CDR1 SNHLY and CDR2 FYNNEI. The CDR3 loop spans 13 amino acids. Trimming shortened V by 1 base and J by 5 bases, and 8 bases separated the two germline ends.